These 32 T cell receptor beta chains originate from one sample sequenced in a study of T cell clonotyping in hematopoietic cell transplantation. Assay: immunoSEQ multiplex PCR; the TCRdb copy retains only in-frame clones and omits some. The data show about 8,700 clones, 86% seen once. The starting material was PBMCs, obtained 180 days after allogeneic stem cell transplant. The receptors derive from a human patient who had an allogeneic stem cell transplant, so the T cells may come from the graft donor. The donor label of this sample is uncertain. Some clones in this sample may be carry-over from other donors' samples.

The rearrangement links TRBV7-9 to TRBJ1-3; D is unclear. V gave up 5 bases and J gave up 2 bases, with 4 bases separating them. This CDR3 has 12 amino acids. Germline V gene data show CDR1 as SEHNR and CDR2 as FQNEAQ (reference sequence). The CDR3 sequence: CASSRTGNTIYF. CDR3 in DNA: TGTGCCAGCAGCCGAACTGGAAACACCATATATTTT.

The chain joins TRBV30 to TRBJ2-5; D is uncertain. CDR3 size: 13 residues. The germline V gene encodes CDR1 GTSNPN and CDR2 SVGIG (reference sequence). The V end lost 0 bases, the J end lost 3 bases, and 8 bases lay between the germline ends. CDR3 nucleotides: TGTGCCTGGAGTGTACGCAGCGAAGAGACCCAGTACTTC. It translates to CAWSVRSEETQYF.

The rearrangement joins TRBV7-8 to TRBJ1-1, with a tentative D call TRBD1 (6 bases). This CDR3 comprises 14 residues. Trimming cost V 3 bases and J 0 bases, with 8 bases left between them. Germline V gene data show CDR1 as SGHVS and CDR2 as FQNEAQ. CDR3 protein: CASSFGQMNTEAFF. Written as DNA, the CDR3 is TGTGCCAGCAGCTTCGGACAGATGAACACTGAAGCTTTCTTT. Filled out from reference TRBV7-8 and TRBJ1-1, the complete variable domain reads GAGVSQSPRYKVAKRGQDVALRCDPISGHVSLFWYQQALGQGPEFLTYFQNEAQLDKSGLPSDRFFAERPEGSVSTLKIQRTQQEDSAVYLCASSFGQMNTEAFFGQGTRLTVV.

The chain links TRBV7-6 to TRBJ2-2; no definite D call. CDR1 is SGHVS and CDR2 is FNYEAQ in the germline V gene. CDR3 length: 12 residues. V lost 3 bases, J lost 5 bases, and 4 bases lay in between. In DNA form, the CDR3 reads TGTGCCAGCAGCTTCTGGACCGGGGAGCTGTTTTTT. Encoded protein: CASSFWTGELFF.

The table lists this clone with a few counts. In the same sample, other DNA sequences code for this CDR3. V gene TRBV20-1 combines with J gene TRBJ1-1, with D uncertain. This CDR3 is built from 11 residues. Trimming cost V 4 bases and J 1 base, with 4 bases left between them. The V gene's germline CDR1 is DFQATT and CDR2 SNEGSKA (reference sequence). The CDR3 bases are TGCAGTGCTAAAGGGAACACTGAAGCTTTCTTT. Protein sequence: CSAKGNTEAFF.

J is TRBJ1-1 and V is TRBV7-3; D is possibly TRBD1 (6 bases). Germline CDR1 is SGHTA and CDR2 is FQGTGA. V lost 5 bases to trimming and J lost 4 bases, with 14 bases between them. This CDR3 is 14 amino acids long. This CDR3 reads CASSRGGGGTEAFF. In DNA, the CDR3 is TGTGCCAGCAGCCGAGGTGGAGGGGGCACTGAAGCTTTCTTT.

V and J are TRBV7-8 and TRBJ1-1; maybe TRBD1 (6 bases). Looked up from germline, CDR1 is SGHVS and CDR2 is FQNEAQ. The ends were cut back, 4 bases at V and 4 bases at J, with 13 bases in the middle. The CDR3 totals 14 residues. CDR3: CASSSWARGTEAFF. Here the CDR3 DNA reads TGTGCCAGCAGCTCATGGGCCAGGGGCACTGAAGCTTTCTTT.

V gene TRBV7-2 combines with J gene TRBJ1-4; 7 nucleotides align to TRBD1. The CDR3 totals 13 residues. Germline V gene data show CDR1 as SGHTA and CDR2 as FQGNSA. V gave up 5 bases and J gave up 8 bases; unmatched junction bases: 5. The chain's CDR3 is CASSRGQTEKLFF. CDR3 coding DNA: TGTGCCAGCAGCCGGGGACAGACGGAAAAACTGTTTTTT.

In its sample, this clone was seen a few times. The chain employs TRBV7-2 and TRBJ2-7; the D is unclear. The V gene lost 2 bases and the J gene lost 3 bases, with 11 bases spanning the gap. This CDR3 has 14 amino acids. The germline gives CDR1 SGHTA, CDR2 FQGNSA. The CDR3 spells CASSLSSQVYEQYF. CDR3 bases: TGTGCCAGCAGCTTAAGTAGCCAAGTCTACGAGCAGTACTTC.

This chain joins TRBV4-1 and TRBJ2-3; TRBD2 agrees at 13 bases. The germline V gene has CDR1 MGHRA and CDR2 YSYEKL. Germline trimming cut 6 bases from V and 0 bases from J; bases unmatched to any gene: 12. The CDR3 length is 19 residues. CDR3 DNA sequence: TGCGCCAGCAGACCAACGGCACTAGCGGGGGGGCGAAGCACAGATACGCAGTATTTT. Protein product: CASRPTALAGGRSTDTQYF.

The chain uses TRBV13 and TRBJ2-3; 11 positions agree with TRBD2. This CDR3 has 16 residues. Trimming took 1 base from V and 2 from J; bases not matched to a gene: 2. CDR1 is PRHDT and CDR2 is FYEKMQ in the germline V gene (reference sequence). This CDR3 reads CASSLDSGGATDTQYF. CDR3 bases: TGTGCCAGCAGCTTAGATAGCGGGGGGGCCACAGATACGCAGTATTTT.

V usage is TRBV28 and J usage is TRBJ1-2, with no clear D. V was clipped by 2 bases and J by 0 bases, with 7 bases between them. Germline loops: CDR1 MDHEN, CDR2 SYDVKM. The length of the CDR3 is 14 residues. Here the CDR3 DNA reads TGTGCCAGCAGTTTACTTGGGGCTAACTATGGCTACACCTTC. This sequence encodes CASSLLGANYGYTF.

CDR3 nucleotide sequence: TGTGCCAGCAGCTTAGTCGCTTCGGGCCTCACAGGAAACACCATATATTTT. As protein: CASSLVASGLTGNTIYF. This chain uses TRBV7-8 with TRBJ1-3; unclear D gene. From germline, CDR1 is SGHVS and CDR2 FQNEAQ. The CDR3 totals 17 residues. Trimming pared 1 base from V and 4 bases from J, leaving 17 bases between. Drawing the rest from reference TRBV7-8 and TRBJ1-3, the complete variable domain is GAGVSQSPRYKVAKRGQDVALRCDPISGHVSLFWYQQALGQGPEFLTYFQNEAQLDKSGLPSDRFFAERPEGSVSTLKIQRTQQEDSAVYLCASSLVASGLTGNTIYFGEGSWLTVV.

V is TRBV7-9 and J is TRBJ1-1; D call uncertain. The CDR3 totals 14 residues. Trimming removed 5 bases at V and 1 base at J, with 11 bases between. The germline V gene has CDR1 SEHNR and CDR2 FQNEAQ (reference sequence). CDR3 in DNA: TGTGCCAGCAGCCCTCGGAGGGAGAACACTGAAGCTTTCTTT. This codes for CASSPRRENTEAFF.

The chain has TRBV9 and TRBJ2-5; 7 bases match TRBD2. Germline CDR1 is SGDLS and CDR2 is YYNGEE. This CDR3 has 12 amino acids. The V gene end was trimmed by 3 bases and the J gene end by 4 bases; junction bases not matched to a gene: 0. The CDR3 sequence is CASSASGETQYF. DNA of the CDR3: TGTGCCAGCAGCGCTAGCGGAGAGACCCAGTACTTC.

The rearrangement uses TRBV28 and TRBJ1-2, with D tentatively TRBD1 (5 bases). V shed 3 bases and J shed 3 bases, with 14 bases lying between them. The germline V gene has CDR1 MDHEN and CDR2 SYDVKM. The CDR3 contains 15 residues. This chain's CDR3 is CASSFGQGVDYGYTF. CDR3 sequence (DNA): TGTGCCAGCAGTTTCGGGCAGGGAGTCGACTATGGCTACACCTTC.

The gene calls are TRBV6-4 and TRBJ2-2; maybe TRBD1 (5 bases). The V gene lost 4 bases and the J gene lost 7 bases, with 13 bases spanning the gap. CDR1 is MRHNA and CDR2 is SNTAGT in the germline V gene. The CDR3 has 14 amino acids. As DNA, the CDR3 is TGTGCCAGCAGTGCTAGGGGATTGGGCGGGGAGCTGTTTTTT. It yields the protein CASSARGLGGELFF.

The chain recombines TRBV6-5 with TRBJ2-7; D is unclear. This CDR3 has 12 residues. Per the germline V gene, CDR1 is MNHEY and CDR2 is SVGAGI. V was clipped by 6 bases and J by 1 base, with 7 bases between them. CDR3 coding DNA: TGTGCCAGCAGCAGAGGTTCCTACGAGCAGTACTTC. As protein: CASSRGSYEQYF.

The V and J genes are TRBV7-9 and TRBJ1-2; possible D gene TRBD1, 6 bases. The CDR3 extends over 15 amino acids. The germline CDR1 and CDR2 sequences are SEHNR and FQNEAQ (reference sequence). Trimming shortened V by 5 bases and J by 5 bases, and 18 bases separated the two germline ends. CDR3 residues: CASSGNRELIYGYTF. In nucleotides, the CDR3 is TGTGCCAGCAGCGGTAACAGGGAACTGATTTATGGCTACACCTTC.

The chain employs TRBV30 and TRBJ2-7; 11 bases agree with TRBD2. The CDR3 extends over 16 amino acids. Looked up from germline, CDR1 is GTSNPN and CDR2 is SVGIG (reference sequence). The V and J ends lost 4 bases and 2 bases, in that order; junction bases with no gene match: 10. The CDR3, as DNA: TGTGCCTGGACCGTGGGGACTAGCGGATACACCTACGAGCAGTACTTC. It yields the protein CAWTVGTSGYTYEQYF.

This sequence joins TRBV18 and TRBJ1-5; D is uncertain. The CDR3 runs 18 residues. V dropped 2 bases and J dropped 0 bases, with 17 bases sitting between them. Germline V lookup: CDR1 KGHSH, CDR2 LQKENI. The CDR3 DNA sequence: TGTGCCAGCTCACCAAACACTATTGGGGTCGGTAGCAATCAGCCCCAGCATTTT. This gives the protein CASSPNTIGVGSNQPQHF.

V is TRBV4-3 and J is TRBJ2-2; 10 bases match TRBD1. The CDR3 is made up of 17 amino acids. V lost 9 bases to trimming and J lost 5 bases; unmatched junction nucleotides: 15. CDR1 LGHNA and CDR2 YSLEER come from the germline V gene. This chain's CDR3 is CASTYGTGESRTGELFF. The CDR3 coding sequence is TGCGCCAGTACCTATGGGACAGGGGAGTCGAGAACCGGGGAGCTGTTTTTT.

The V gene is TRBV5-6, the J gene TRBJ2-7; 13 bases match TRBD2. The length of the CDR3 is 15 residues. The V and J ends lost 3 bases and 7 bases, in that order; junction bases with no gene match: 7. Germline CDR1 SGHDT, CDR2 YYEEEE. Written as DNA, the CDR3 is TGTGCCAGCAGCTGGCGACTAGCGGGGGGCGGAGAGCAGTACTTC. Its translation: CASSWRLAGGGEQYF.

The V gene is TRBV6-5, the J gene TRBJ1-5; a possible D gene is TRBD1 (6 bases). Trimming took off 2 bases at V and 7 bases at J, with 12 bases between the two ends. Germline CDR1 MNHEY, CDR2 SVGAGI. There are 14 residues in the CDR3. Written as DNA, the CDR3 is TGTGCCAGCAGTTACGAGGGGGTCGGGCAGCCCCAGCATTTT. Its translation: CASSYEGVGQPQHF.

The CDR3 DNA sequence: TGTGCCAGCAGTGATCGAGGGACAGGGGGAGGCTACACCTTC. Amino acids: CASSDRGTGGGYTF. J is TRBJ1-2 and V is TRBV6-1, with TRBD1 identical over 11 bases. The trim removed 3 bases at V and 8 bases at J, leaving 5 bases unmatched. CDR3 length: 14 residues. The germline V gene has CDR1 MNHNS and CDR2 SASEGT.

This chain joins TRBV11-2 and TRBJ2-7, with D perhaps matching TRBD2 (5 bases). V was cut by 3 bases and J by 2 bases, with 14 bases left in between. CDR1 is SGHAT, CDR2 FQNNGV, per germline. The CDR3 has 15 residues. The CDR3 DNA sequence: TGTGCCAGCAGCTTCGGACTTCTAAACGCCTACGAGCAGTACTTC. Its translation: CASSFGLLNAYEQYF.

J is TRBJ1-1 and V is TRBV27, with D unresolved. With 2 bases removed from V and 3 bases from J, the gap between germline ends came to 7 bases. Germline V gene lookup returns CDR1 MNHEY and CDR2 SMNVEV (reference sequence). The CDR3 has 13 amino acids. As DNA, the CDR3 is TGTGCCAGCAGTTTAACAGAATACACTGAAGCTTTCTTT. It encodes CASSLTEYTEAFF.

The chain joins TRBV14 to TRBJ1-2; D is unresolved. CDR3 length: 16 residues. Trimming cost V 0 bases and J 1 base, with 12 bases left between them. Germline-derived CDR1 and CDR2 are SGHDN and FVKESK. CDR3 nucleotides: TGTGCCAGCAGCCAAGATAGCGACATGCTTAACTATGGCTACACCTTC. It specifies CASSQDSDMLNYGYTF.

The V gene is TRBV7-2, the J gene TRBJ2-1; 9 bases are a match to TRBD1. After removal of 8 bases from V and 7 bases from J, the junction contained 12 bases not matched to a gene. CDR1 and CDR2 (germline): SGHTA, FQGNSA. This CDR3 is 15 amino acids long. The CDR3: CASLETTGGRNEQFF. In nucleotides, the CDR3 is TGTGCCAGCTTGGAAACGACAGGGGGAAGGAATGAGCAGTTCTTC.

The chain carries TRBV7-2 and TRBJ1-2; maybe TRBD1 (5 bases). The CDR3 is 13 residues long. From germline, CDR1 is SGHTA and CDR2 FQGNSA. V lost 8 bases and J lost 5, with 15 bases in between. This CDR3 is CASSPDSTYGYTF. DNA for the CDR3: TGTGCCAGCTCCCCCGACAGTACATATGGCTACACCTTC.

The rearrangement links TRBV7-3 to TRBJ2-6, with TRBD1 identical over 8 bases. Germline V gene data show CDR1 as SGHTA and CDR2 as FQGTGA. CDR3 size: 15 residues. The V gene end was trimmed by 3 bases and the J gene end by 8 bases; junction bases not matched to a gene: 6. CDR3 bases: TGTGCCAGCAGCTTTCAGGGGGACAGGTCCAACGTCCTGACTTTC. This encodes CASSFQGDRSNVLTF.

V gene TRBV7-3 combines with J gene TRBJ2-5, with D unresolved. V lost 3 bases and J lost 1, with 6 bases in between. Per the germline V gene, CDR1 is SGHTA and CDR2 is FQGTGA. This CDR3 region has 13 residues. CDR3 amino acids: CASSFRFQETQYF. The CDR3 DNA follows: TGTGCCAGCAGCTTTCGGTTCCAAGAGACCCAGTACTTC. Full variable domain (outside the CDR3, taken from reference TRBV7-3 and TRBJ2-5): GAGVSQTPSNKVTEKGKYVELRCDPISGHTALYWYRQSLGQGPEFLIYFQGTGAADDSGLPNDRFFAVRPEGSVSTLKIQRTERGDSAVYLCASSFRFQETQYFGPGTRLLVL.